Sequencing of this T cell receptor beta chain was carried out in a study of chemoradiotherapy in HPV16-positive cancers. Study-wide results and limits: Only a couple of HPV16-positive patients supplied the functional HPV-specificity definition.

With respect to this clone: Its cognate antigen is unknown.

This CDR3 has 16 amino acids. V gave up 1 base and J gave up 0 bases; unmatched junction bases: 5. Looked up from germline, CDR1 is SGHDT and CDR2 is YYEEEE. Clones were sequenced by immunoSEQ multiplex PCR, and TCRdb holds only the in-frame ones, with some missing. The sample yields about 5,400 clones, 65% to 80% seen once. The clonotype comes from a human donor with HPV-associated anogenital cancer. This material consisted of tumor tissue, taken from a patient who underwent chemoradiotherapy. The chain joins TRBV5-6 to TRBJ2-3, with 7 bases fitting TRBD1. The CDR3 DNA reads TGTGCCAGCAGCTTGCGGGACAGCAGTAGCACAGATACGCAGTATTTT. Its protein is CASSLRDSSSTDTQYF. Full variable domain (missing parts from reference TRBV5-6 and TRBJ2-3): DAGVTQSPTHLIKTRGQQVTLRCSPKSGHDTVSWYQQALGQGPQFIFQYYEEEERQRGNFPDRFSGHQFPNYSSELNVNALLLGDSALYLCASSLRDSSSTDTQYFGPGTRLTVL.